The clone carrying this T cell receptor beta chain was recorded a few times. CDR1 is MRHNA, CDR2 SNTAGT, per germline. CDR3 size: 18 residues. V was clipped by 6 bases and J by 4 bases; unmatched bases: 16. Study processing details: Amplification with reference gene primers provided the estimates of nucleated cell counts. The repertoire was sequenced with immunoSEQ multiplex PCR; TCRdb's copy has only in-frame clones and lacks some. V and J calls plus clone size are reproduced from that table; the DNA served to infer D and trimming. Among under 200,000 clones listed, about 93% were seen once. These data belong to a study of blood T cell repertoires in COVID-19. Study-wide background: Samples of COVID-19 (acute and convalescent) were obtained from the United States, Italy and Spain. From T cells, B-cell-depleted T cells, or PBMCs came the material, which was cDNA or gDNA.

The V and J genes are TRBV6-4 and TRBJ2-2, with 8 nucleotides matching TRBD2. The sequence derives from a man aged 45 to 65 with acute or convalescent COVID-19. Sequences were obtained from peripheral blood. The CDR3 DNA follows: TGTGCCAGCAGAAGTAGGACTAGCAGTTCTACGGGCACCGGGGAGCTGTTTTTT. This gives the protein CASRSRTSSSTGTGELFF.